The sequence of this T cell receptor beta chain was determined in a study of cytomegalovirus exposure and HLA in healthy donors. Overall study findings and caveats: Researchers reported from a later analysis that most CMV-associated TCR beta chains appeared HLA-restricted. Reportedly, HLA-A and HLA-B alleles of most subjects were accurately predicted from TCR beta.

Note on this clone: Its antigen is not identified.

The PCR made use of 60 Vbeta and 13 Jbeta primers. Per the study methods: Approximately 12 million of the 80 million or so unique TCR beta chains counted in a later analysis were shared. Produced via immunoSEQ multiplex PCR; TCRdb's table is partial and in-frame only. V, J and clone size reflect that table, while D and trimming were determined from the DNA. The sample lists 200,000 or so clones; 70% to 85% were seen once. CDR3 length equals 15 residues. Germline lookup yields CDR1 SGHNT and CDR2 YYREEE (reference sequence). V was pared by 3 bases and J by 4 bases, with 9 bases of the junction left unmatched.

This receptor was taken from a boy aged 2 to 10 in good health and CMV-seronegative. The chain is built from TRBV5-4 and TRBJ1-1, with 7 bases aligning to TRBD1. Sequencing used PBMCs. CDR3 sequence reads: CASSSPVQGSTEAFF. CDR3 DNA: TGTGCCAGCAGCTCACCAGTACAGGGGAGCACTGAAGCTTTCTTT.